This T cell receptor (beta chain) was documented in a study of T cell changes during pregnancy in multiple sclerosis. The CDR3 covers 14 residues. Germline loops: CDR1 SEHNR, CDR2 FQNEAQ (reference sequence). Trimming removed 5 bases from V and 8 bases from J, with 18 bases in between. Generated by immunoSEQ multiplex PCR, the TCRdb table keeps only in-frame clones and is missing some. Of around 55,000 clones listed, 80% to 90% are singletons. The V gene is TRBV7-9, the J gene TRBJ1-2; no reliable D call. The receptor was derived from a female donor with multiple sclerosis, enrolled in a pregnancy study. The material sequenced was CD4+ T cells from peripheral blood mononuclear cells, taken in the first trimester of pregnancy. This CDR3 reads CASSPPGGVEGYTF. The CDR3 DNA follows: TGTGCCAGCAGCCCCCCGGGCGGGGTGGAGGGCTACACCTTC.